These 22 T cell receptor beta chains came from one sample sequenced in a study of T cell clones after liver transplantation. Produced via immunoSEQ multiplex PCR; TCRdb's table is partial and in-frame only. The sample has more than 95,000 clones, about 81% seen once; the top ten hold approximately 0.99%. Sample: CD4+ T cells from blood, taken before liver transplant. Source of these receptors: a human donor who received a liver transplant.

This clone showed up just a few times. The V gene is TRBV6-6, the J gene TRBJ1-2, with D unclear. CDR3 length: 13 amino acids. Germline CDR1 is MNHNY and CDR2 is SVGAGI (reference sequence). The V end lost 2 bases, the J end lost 3 bases, and 7 bases lay between the germline ends. CDR3 bases: TGTGCCAGCAGTTACGCGATGGACTATGGCTACACCTTC. Translation: CASSYAMDYGYTF.

The chain has TRBV7-3 and TRBJ2-7; weak D call: TRBD2 (5 bases). CDR3 size: 13 residues. V lost 3 bases, J lost 4 bases, and 10 bases lay in between. CDR1 SGHTA and CDR2 FQGTGA come from the germline V gene. For the CDR3, the DNA is TGTGCCAGCAGCTTTGGAGGTAAATACGAGCAGTACTTC. Residues: CASSFGGKYEQYF.

The chain recombines TRBV25-1 with TRBJ2-6; D is ambiguous. Germline assignment: CDR1 MGHDK and CDR2 SYGVNS. V was trimmed by 5 bases and J by 15 bases, leaving 23 bases between them. CDR3 length: 15 residues. This CDR3 reads CASSTARLSGLDLTF. The CDR3 coding sequence is TGTGCCAGCAGTACAGCACGTCTATCGGGCCTTGACCTGACTTTC. The variable domain in full, completed from reference TRBV25-1 and TRBJ2-6, reads EADIYQTPRYLVIGTGKKITLECSQTMGHDKMYWYQQDPGMELHLIHYSYGVNSTEKGDLSSESTVSRIRTEHFPLTLESARPSHTSQYLCASSTARLSGLDLTFGAGSRLTVL.

The chain joins TRBV9 to TRBJ2-3; D is ambiguous. This CDR3 comprises 13 residues. From germline, CDR1 is SGDLS and CDR2 YYNGEE. V was cut by 4 bases and J by 2 bases, with 8 bases left in between. The CDR3 DNA reads as TGTGCCAGCAGCCTTAAGCCCACAGATACGCAGTATTTT. Translating it yields CASSLKPTDTQYF.

With respect to this clone: The same CDR3 can be traced to other DNA sequences in this sample. The genes are TRBV29-1 and TRBJ2-4; TRBD1 might be the D (5 bases). Germline CDR1 SQVTM, CDR2 ANQGSEA. This CDR3 comprises 13 residues. Trimming took 5 bases from V and 0 from J, leaving 8 bases between them. CDR3: CSVQGIAKNIQYF. CDR3 DNA sequence: TGCAGCGTTCAGGGCATAGCCAAAAACATTCAGTACTTC.

The rearrangement joins TRBV11-2 to TRBJ1-1; TRBD1 aligns across 9 bases. V gave up 9 bases and J gave up 4 bases; unmatched junction bases: 9. CDR3 length: 14 residues. The germline V gene has CDR1 SGHAT and CDR2 FQNNGV. Written as DNA, the CDR3 is TGTGCCAGGGGCCCGCTGGACAGGGGCACTGAAGCTTTCTTT. As protein: CARGPLDRGTEAFF. The variable domain in full, completed from reference TRBV11-2 and TRBJ1-1, reads EAGVAQSPRYKIIEKRQSVAFWCNPISGHATLYWYQQILGQGPKLLIQFQNNGVVDDSQLPKDRFSAERLKGVDSTLKIQPAKLEDSAVYLCARGPLDRGTEAFFGQGTRLTVV.

This clone occurred a few times. The gene calls are TRBV5-4 and TRBJ1-3; weak D call: TRBD1 (6 bases). The length of the CDR3 is 15 residues. The germline gives CDR1 SGHNT, CDR2 YYREEE (reference sequence). Trimming took 4 bases from V and 7 from J, leaving 18 bases between them. CDR3 amino acids: CASSPRGGQGNTIYF. For the CDR3, the DNA is TGTGCCAGCAGCCCCCGAGGGGGGCAAGGGAACACCATATATTTT. The whole variable domain, filled in from reference TRBV5-4 and TRBJ1-3, reads ETGVTQSPTHLIKTRGQQVTLRCSSQSGHNTVSWYQQALGQGPQFIFQYYREEENGRGNFPPRFSGLQFPNYSSELNVNALELDDSALYLCASSPRGGQGNTIYFGEGSWLTVV.

The rearrangement uses TRBV19 and TRBJ2-2, with 8 bases lining up with TRBD2. The CDR3 has 15 residues. Trimming took 3 bases from V and 4 from J; bases not matched to a gene: 4. Germline CDR1 is LNHDA and CDR2 is SQIVND (reference sequence). The CDR3 spells CASSILAGRTGELFF. The CDR3 coding sequence is TGTGCCAGTAGTATTCTAGCGGGCCGCACCGGGGAGCTGTTTTTT.

The chain uses TRBV19 and TRBJ1-1; TRBD1 aligns across 9 bases. CDR1 is LNHDA and CDR2 is SQIVND in the germline V gene (reference sequence). The CDR3 loop spans 15 amino acids. Trimming at V came to 4 bases and at J to 4 bases, leaving 7 bases not matched to a gene. The CDR3 loop reads CASSRFTGGATEAFF. The CDR3 region has the DNA TGTGCCAGTAGTAGGTTTACAGGGGGCGCCACTGAAGCTTTCTTT.

The gene calls are TRBV6-1 and TRBJ1-1; unclear D gene. The ends were cut back, 0 bases at V and 11 bases at J, with 13 bases in the middle. Germline V gene lookup returns CDR1 MNHNS and CDR2 SASEGT. CDR3 length: 13 amino acids. In DNA form, the CDR3 reads TGTGCCAGCAGTGAAGCCTCAGTCGCCCTGGCTTTCTTT. This codes for CASSEASVALAFF.

A single count supports this clone. This chain links TRBV7-2 with TRBJ2-1; D gene unclear. The CDR3 loop spans 14 amino acids. Germline V gene data show CDR1 as SGHTA and CDR2 as FQGNSA. Trimming took off 1 base at V and 12 bases at J, with 16 bases between the two ends. Here the CDR3 DNA reads TGTGCCAGCAGCTTAGGGCAACGACTTAATCGGCAGTTCTTC. Its protein product is CASSLGQRLNRQFF.

The CDR3 spells CASSLRAGGTEAFF. Here the CDR3 DNA reads TGTGCCAGCAGCTTAAGGGCAGGGGGCACTGAAGCTTTCTTT. This chain connects TRBV13 to TRBJ1-1; 7 bases map to TRBD1. The germline V gene has CDR1 PRHDT and CDR2 FYEKMQ (reference sequence). V dropped 2 bases and J dropped 4; count of bases not matched to a gene: 4. This CDR3 is 14 amino acids long.

This chain connects TRBV30 to TRBJ1-5; 9 nucleotides match TRBD1. The CDR3 runs 15 residues. The ends lost 2 bases at V and 4 bases at J; junction bases unmatched: 6. Per germline, CDR1 GTSNPN and CDR2 SVGIG (reference sequence). The CDR3 sequence: CAWSTGGNPNQPQHF. In nucleotides, the CDR3 is TGTGCCTGGAGTACAGGGGGCAATCCGAATCAGCCCCAGCATTTT.

The V gene is TRBV19, the J gene TRBJ2-7; 7 positions agree with TRBD1. Germline CDR1 LNHDA, CDR2 SQIVND (reference sequence). The V gene end was trimmed by 5 bases and the J gene end by 2 bases; junction bases not matched to a gene: 6. The CDR3 covers 14 residues. The CDR3 here is CASSSGQGAYEQYF. For the CDR3, the DNA is TGTGCCAGTAGTTCGGGGCAGGGGGCCTACGAGCAGTACTTC.

This sequence joins TRBV27 and TRBJ2-3, with 12 positions matching TRBD2. With 5 bases clipped from V and 5 bases from J, the junction kept 8 bases outside the gene matches. The CDR3 has 16 residues. Per germline, CDR1 MNHEY and CDR2 SMNVEV (reference sequence). The CDR3 reads CASSTRLAGDLDTQYF. CDR3 sequence (DNA): TGTGCCAGCAGTACAAGACTAGCGGGGGATCTAGATACGCAGTATTTT.

The CDR3 DNA is TGTGCCAGCTCACGGTCCGGCTCGGGGGTTGGAGTAAGTGAAAAACTGTTTTTT. The encoded protein is CASSRSGSGVGVSEKLFF. This chain uses TRBV18 with TRBJ1-4, with D possibly matching TRBD1 (5 bases). Trimming took 4 bases from V and 7 from J, leaving 25 bases between them. The germline gives CDR1 KGHSH, CDR2 LQKENI. CDR3 length equals 18 residues.

This chain connects TRBV7-2 to TRBJ1-2; D unresolved. Deletions cut 1 base from V and 8 bases from J, with 8 bases between. The CDR3 covers 12 residues. Germline loops: CDR1 SGHTA, CDR2 FQGNSA. CDR3 in DNA: TGTGCCAGCAGCTTAGTGGGTATGGGCTACACCTTC. It yields the protein CASSLVGMGYTF.

The chain links TRBV7-9 to TRBJ1-4; D call uncertain. This CDR3 is built from 15 residues. The germline CDR1 and CDR2 sequences are SEHNR and FQNEAQ (reference sequence). Deletions cut 3 bases from V and 5 bases from J, with 13 bases between. CDR3 DNA: TGTGCCAGCAGCTTTTTCAAGGCGGGGAATGAAAAACTGTTTTTT. This codes for CASSFFKAGNEKLFF.

The table lists this clone with a few counts. The genes are TRBV7-3 and TRBJ2-1; TRBD2 aligns across 12 bases. V shed 4 bases and J 0 bases; nucleotides not matched to a gene: 7. The germline V gene has CDR1 SGHTA and CDR2 FQGTGA. The CDR3 totals 18 residues. The chain's CDR3 is CASSSPTSGSTSYNEQFF. The DNA of the CDR3 is TGTGCCAGCAGCTCCCCGACTAGCGGGAGTACCTCCTACAATGAGCAGTTCTTC.

The CDR3 loop is CASSAPWSGPDNEQFF. Here the CDR3 DNA reads TGTGCCAGTAGTGCCCCCTGGTCGGGTCCTGACAATGAGCAGTTCTTC. V is TRBV19 and J is TRBJ2-1; D ambiguous. V lost 5 bases, J lost 5 bases, and 19 bases lay in between. CDR3 length: 16 amino acids. CDR1 and CDR2 (germline): LNHDA, SQIVND (reference sequence).

The J gene is TRBJ2-3, the V gene TRBV6-1, with unresolved D. This CDR3 is built from 15 residues. V was clipped by 0 bases and J by 1 base, with 8 bases between them. Germline CDR1 MNHNS, CDR2 SASEGT. The CDR3 reads CASSEAFGGTDTQYF. The CDR3 nucleotides read TGTGCCAGCAGTGAAGCGTTTGGCGGCACAGATACGCAGTATTTT.

DNA for the CDR3: TGTGCCAGCAGTCAACAGCAGGGGAAAGGAGAGACCCAGTACTTC. Encoded protein: CASSQQQGKGETQYF. The V call is TRBV27, the J call TRBJ2-5; tentative D call: TRBD1 (6 bases). The V end was cut by 5 bases, the J end by 4 bases, with 17 bases between. Germline V gene lookup returns CDR1 MNHEY and CDR2 SMNVEV (reference sequence). There are 15 residues in the CDR3.